This record concerns one TCR beta chain sequence. Original handling: Nucleated cell number was recorded as an estimate derived from reference gene primer amplification. Measured with immunoSEQ multiplex PCR; TCRdb has only the in-frame clones, and not every one. D and trimming come from the DNA, and the V and J calls and clone size come from that table. Of approximately 400,000 clones listed, approximately 77% are singletons. There are 16 residues in the CDR3. Per germline, CDR1 GTSNPN and CDR2 SVGIG (reference sequence). Deletions cut 5 bases from V and 3 bases from J, with 23 bases between. This sample is drawn from a study of blood T cell repertoires in COVID-19. As for the study in general: Sites across the United States, Italy and Spain contributed samples from acute and convalescent COVID-19. PBMCs, B-cell-depleted T cells, or T cells were the source of the cDNA or gDNA that made up the material.

The sample was peripheral blood. V usage is TRBV30 and J usage is TRBJ2-7, with a tentative D call TRBD1 (6 bases). This receptor was identified in a human donor with acute or convalescent COVID-19. The donor label of this sample is uncertain. As DNA, the CDR3 is TGTGCCTGGGCGAGGGACCCTACGCGAGGGGGCTACGAGCAGTACTTC. Translating gives CAWARDPTRGGYEQYF.